This T cell receptor beta chain was observed in a study of shared clonotypes between healthy human individuals (dated by TCRdb to 2020 to 2022). Turning to the overall study: A couple of women and a few men aged 18 to 49 years were included in the cohort. Libraries were prepared and TCR repertoires were sequenced by different laboratories using diverse techniques, in order to increase sequencing depth and limit assay-specific biases. To estimate repertoire size and how much clonotype sharing occurs between individuals, the study deeply sequenced the blood TCR repertoires of about five healthy adults. Per donor, three plates each were used for CD4 naive and CD4 memory, two for CD8 naive, and one for CD8 memory. Each donor's leukapheresis produced roughly between roughly 0.85 and 10 billion PBMCs.

Using the deep immunoSEQ assay, multiplex PCR amplified TCR CDR3 regions from genomic DNA. For each cell subset, the extracted genomic DNA was distributed evenly across all wells of several immunoSEQ 96-well plates, and each plate served as one replicate. For sorted subsets, each replicate PCR was loaded with 200 ng genomic DNA, equivalent to approximately 27,000 T cell genomes. Purified libraries were measured with a Qubit 3.0 fluorometer, size-checked on a Bioanalyzer 2100, and measured again with the KAPA Library Quantification kit. Each immunoSEQ 96-well plate was sequenced on its own single-read 150-cycle Illumina NextSeq 550 flow cell. Regarding the original processing steps: Because the immunoSEQ output held only junctional sequences and lacked quality scores, the filtering could not match the filtering applied to full-length reads. To assign V/J genes and CDR3, sequences were annotated against IMGT germline references using PyIR, a Python wrapper for IgBLAST v1.9. Reads were filtered out if the reads had weak V/J assignments (E-value above 1e-6), no CDR3, stop codons, out-of-frame junctions, or ambiguous translated residues. A V3J clonotype was defined by an identical inferred V gene, J gene, and CDR3 amino acid sequence. Percentage overlap between repertoires was calculated by dividing the number of shared unique clonotypes by the size of the smaller repertoire. Repertoire richness was assessed with RTK rarefaction, the Chao1 estimator, and Recon v2.1 estimates of unobserved clonotypes. For all TCRbeta clonotypes obtained by the gDNA method from four donors, generation probabilities were computed with OLGA. In its TCRdb copy, this immuneACCESS table keeps in-frame sequences only and misses some clones. Where compared with another copy, unresolved V genes explain less than half of these, and the others have no known cause. V and J calls and clone size are as listed in that table; D and trimming were resolved from the DNA. The table for this sample lists roughly 640,000 clones; over 65% of them were counted only once. Over 1.5% of the sample rests with the top ten.

Concerning this clone: It lacks a known antigen. Base qualities were left out, and no much larger clone turns up one base away.

The investigation overall reported the following: Even with the large sequencing depth, rarefaction of the sorted-subset datasets indicated that sequencing was incomplete. About 5% of naive CD4, 3.5% of naive CD8, approximately 2% of memory CD4, and 0.4% of memory CD8 clonotypes were shared across four donors. Naive subsets generally had larger estimated clonotype richness than memory subsets. The small number of donors limited the genetic and exposure-history diversity represented. Pairwise subsampling led to the expectation that sequencing depth would affect the degree of clonotype sharing among donors. Sampling was limited to blood, and TCR repertoires in tissue likely differ from TCR repertoires in blood. Clonotypes shared by all four sorted-subset donors showed higher generation probabilities than non-shared clonotypes.

Healthy HIV-negative adults with no recently reported acute infections or vaccinations were included as donors. Every donor was a Caucasian adult residing in Nashville, Tennessee, USA. CD4+ T cells were enriched through magnetic negative selection, after which naive cells were positively selected on CD45RA and the remaining negative fraction served as the memory subset. Blood was obtained by leukapheresis, after which PBMCs were separated by Ficoll-Histopaque density gradient centrifugation and cryopreserved in liquid nitrogen vapor phase. Purity and quantity of every magnetically sorted T cell population were checked by analytical flow cytometry. Genomic DNA was isolated from each sorted fraction and quantified by UV absorbance on a Nanodrop 2000c. The specimen was memory CD4+ T cells sorted from blood. This sample's cell subset or site label indicates: CD45RA-negative fraction. The sequence derives from a woman in her 30s in good health.

The CDR3: CASTARAHSEQFF. The nucleotides read TGTGCCAGCACAGCCCGGGCCCACAGTGAGCAGTTCTTC. The chain is assembled from TRBV6-5 and TRBJ2-1; the D segment cannot be called with confidence. CDR3 length: 13 amino acids, cysteine to phenylalanine. The read is trimmed to its CDR3 DNA, 39 bases read in frame from base 1. V is cut by 7 bases and J by 9 bases, and the space between the germline ends is 16 bases. From a lookup of the germline V gene, CDR1 and CDR2 are MNHEY and SVGAGI.